Shown below are 18 T cell receptor beta chains from a single sample sequenced in a study of identical twins. TCRdb ran MiXCR on the 5' RACE reads and lists one entry per CDR3 protein. This sample has 150,000 or so distinct CDR3 sequences, with 3% to 4% found just once. The sequencing sample was made of memory T cells sorted from blood. These receptor sequences come from a man between 18 and 35 years old in good health.

V usage is TRBV5-1 and J usage is TRBJ1-1; TRBD1 matches at 9 bases. The germline V gene has CDR1 SGHRS and CDR2 YFSETQ. The ends lost 5 bases at V and 4 bases at J; junction bases unmatched: 6. This CDR3 spans 14 amino acids. The CDR3 DNA sequence: TGCGCCAGCAGTCAGGGACAGGGCGGCACTGAAGCTTTCTTT. Its translation: CASSQGQGGTEAFF.

This clonotype was seen many times. This chain uses TRBV27 with TRBJ2-2; 8 bases align to TRBD2. V shed 7 bases, J shed 5 bases, and the junction held 9 bases outside the gene matches. This CDR3 is built from 15 residues. CDR1 and CDR2 (germline): MNHEY, SMNVEV (reference sequence). CDR3 protein: CASTKTLAGTGELFF. The CDR3 bases are TGTGCCAGCACTAAAACGCTAGCGGGTACCGGGGAGCTGTTTTTT.

This clonotype was observed at least ten times. The J gene is TRBJ1-1, the V gene TRBV3-1; the D is unclear. This CDR3 region has 11 residues. Germline V gene sequence: CDR1 LGHDT, CDR2 YNNKEL (reference sequence). V was cut by 10 bases and J by 4 bases, with 10 bases left in between. The CDR3 region has the DNA TGTGCCACCTCTTCCTCCACTGAAGCTTTCTTT. Its translation: CATSSSTEAFF. The full variable domain, in which reference TRBV3-1 and TRBJ1-1 provide the parts outside the CDR3, is DTAVSQTPKYLVTQMGNDKSIKCEQNLGHDTMYWYKQDSKKFLKIMFSYNNKELIINETVPNRFSPKSPDKAHLNLHINSLELGDSAVYFCATSSSTEAFFGQGTRLTVV.

This chain uses TRBV19 with TRBJ2-7, with a weak D call TRBD1 (6 bases). Germline CDR1 is LNHDA and CDR2 is SQIVND (reference sequence). Deletions cut 11 bases from V and 5 bases from J, with 22 bases between. The CDR3 runs 14 residues. The CDR3 nucleotides are TGTGCCCGAGAGACCCGGGATCAGGGGAACGAGCAGTACGTC. Protein product: CARETRDQGNEQYV.

This clonotype was seen repeatedly, ten times or more. The chain combines TRBV30 with TRBJ1-1; 8 bases match TRBD1. Germline V gene lookup returns CDR1 GTSNPN and CDR2 SVGIG (reference sequence). V lost 1 base, J lost 1 base, and 2 bases stayed unmatched. CDR3 length: 14 amino acids. CDR3 protein: CAWSGDRRNTEAFF. CDR3 nucleotides: TGTGCCTGGAGTGGGGACAGGCGGAACACTGAAGCTTTCTTT. The full variable domain, with the rest looked up from reference TRBV30 and TRBJ1-1, is SQTIHQWPATLVQPVGSPLSLECTVEGTSNPNLYWYRQAAGRGLQLLFYSVGIGQISSEVPQNLSASRPQDRQFILSSKKLLLSDSGFYLCAWSGDRRNTEAFFGQGTRLTVV.

This chain connects TRBV21-1 to TRBJ1-5; no DNA check was done on the table's D call, TRBD1. TRBV21-1 is listed as a pseudogene. This CDR3 has 18 amino acids. The CDR3 sequence: CASSKFDRVLESNQPQHF. CDR3 DNA sequence: TGTGCCAGCAGCAAATTTGACAGGGTGTTAGAAAGCAATCAGCCCCAGCATTTT.

This clonotype was counted at least ten times. V gene TRBV20-1 combines with J gene TRBJ2-2; 7 bases are shared with TRBD1. This CDR3 is built from 16 residues. V lost 3 bases and J lost 2; bases outside the gene matches: 9. The germline gives CDR1 DFQATT, CDR2 SNEGSKA (reference sequence). The CDR3 DNA reads as TGCAGTGCTAGGAGGGACAGAGCTTTAAACACCGGGGAGCTGTTTTTT. It is translated as CSARRDRALNTGELFF.

This clonotype was observed at least ten times. This sequence joins TRBV20-1 and TRBJ2-2; the D gene is possibly TRBD1 (6 bases). The germline V and J ends were trimmed by 0 bases and 0 bases, with 8 bases remaining between them. Per germline, CDR1 DFQATT and CDR2 SNEGSKA (reference sequence). The CDR3 is 15 residues long. CDR3 bases: TGCAGTGCTAGAGATAGGACAGCGAACACCGGGGAGCTGTTTTTT. Protein sequence: CSARDRTANTGELFF.

In its sample, this clonotype was seen a few times. The rearrangement links TRBV20-1 to TRBJ1-5; the D gene is possibly TRBD1 (5 bases). Trimming took off 7 bases at V and 2 bases at J, with 12 bases between the two ends. CDR3 length: 13 amino acids. The germline V gene has CDR1 DFQATT and CDR2 SNEGSKA (reference sequence). CDR3 bases: TGCAGTGTTCCGAAACAGGGCAATCAGCCCCAGCATTTT. It yields the protein CSVPKQGNQPQHF.

This clonotype has a count of ten or more. The chain carries TRBV5-1 and TRBJ2-3; no clear D gene. The CDR3 sequence is 15 residues long. Trimming cost V 0 bases and J 0 bases, with 8 bases left between them. Germline V gene data show CDR1 as SGHRS and CDR2 as YFSETQ. For the CDR3, the DNA is TGCGCCAGCAGCTTGGAGGGCGGAAGCACAGATACGCAGTATTTT. Residues: CASSLEGGSTDTQYF.

This clonotype showed up many times. This chain connects TRBV18 to TRBJ2-5; 9 bases line up with TRBD2. CDR1 KGHSH and CDR2 LQKENI come from the germline V gene. With 3 bases clipped from V and 5 bases from J, the junction kept 10 bases outside the gene matches. This CDR3 spans 16 amino acids. The CDR3 DNA reads TGTGCCAGCTCACCCAGTTTGAGGACTAGCGTCGAGACCCAGTACTTC. Translation: CASSPSLRTSVETQYF. Filled out from reference TRBV18 and TRBJ2-5, the complete variable domain reads NAGVMQNPRHLVRRRGQEARLRCSPMKGHSHVYWYRQLPEEGLKFMVYLQKENIIDESGMPKERFSAEFPKEGPSILRIQQVVRGDSAAYFCASSPSLRTSVETQYFGPGTRLLVL.

This clonotype was picked up a small number of times. The V gene is TRBV20-1, the J gene TRBJ1-1; unclear D gene. Germline CDR1 is DFQATT and CDR2 is SNEGSKA (reference sequence). With 3 bases removed from V and 0 bases from J, the gap between germline ends came to 8 bases. CDR3 length: 13 amino acids. The CDR3 sequence: CSASVVLNTEAFF. The CDR3 DNA sequence: TGCAGTGCTAGTGTAGTCTTGAACACTGAAGCTTTCTTT.

This clonotype was seen at least ten times. V and J are TRBV5-1 and TRBJ2-2; 7 nucleotides align to TRBD1. V trimming: 0 bases; J trimming: 1 base; junction bases outside the gene matches: 0. Germline-derived CDR1 and CDR2 are SGHRS and YFSETQ. This CDR3 has 15 amino acids. The CDR3 here is CASSLGDRNTGELFF. The DNA for the CDR3 is TGCGCCAGCAGCTTGGGGGACAGGAACACCGGGGAGCTGTTTTTT.

This clonotype has ten or more counts. For the CDR3, the DNA is TGTGCCAGCAGCGTTAGGGACGAAGCTTCACCCCTCCACTTT. It translates to CASSVRDEASPLHF. This chain joins TRBV11-2 and TRBJ1-6, with a weak D call TRBD1 (5 bases). With 5 bases removed from V and 9 bases from J, the gap between germline ends came to 14 bases. This CDR3 contains 14 residues. Germline V lookup: CDR1 SGHAT, CDR2 FQNNGV.

A word on this clonotype: A much larger clone lies one base from this, so it may be a read error. The CDR3 does not end in the conserved phenylalanine or tryptophan, so this is likely a read error. This chain links TRBV2 with TRBJ2-3, with D unresolved. With 2 bases removed from V and 6 bases from J, the gap between germline ends came to 9 bases. The V gene's germline CDR1 is SNHLY and CDR2 FYNNEI. The CDR3 runs 13 residues. The chain's CDR3 is CASSEIGSDTQYY. For the CDR3, the DNA is TGTGCCAGCAGTGAAATTGGGTCCGATACGCAGTATTAT.

This clonotype has ten or more counts. The chain couples TRBV5-1 to TRBJ2-4; D is ambiguous. Germline CDR1 and CDR2: SGHRS and YFSETQ. The CDR3 runs to 11 residues. V was shortened by 4 bases and J by 5 bases, with 4 bases between the two germline ends. The CDR3 protein is CASSEENIQYF. The CDR3 DNA reads TGCGCCAGCAGCGAGGAAAACATTCAGTACTTC. Using reference TRBV5-1 and TRBJ2-4 for the parts outside the CDR3, the full variable domain is KAGVTQTPRYLIKTRGQQVTLSCSPISGHRSVSWYQQTPGQGLQFLFEYFSETQRNKGNFPGRFSGRQFSNSRSEMNVSTLELGDSALYLCASSEENIQYFGAGTRLSVL.

This clonotype was counted at least ten times. The chain combines TRBV7-8 with TRBJ2-2; D might be TRBD2 (5 bases). The CDR3 runs to 14 residues. The germline V gene encodes CDR1 SGHVS and CDR2 FQNEAQ. V was shortened by 2 bases and J by 4 bases, with 8 bases between the two germline ends. In nucleotides, the CDR3 is TGTGCCAGCAGCTTAATTCGGGGCACCGGGGAGCTGTTTTTT. Amino acid sequence: CASSLIRGTGELFF.

This clonotype was seen ten or more times. This chain joins TRBV5-1 and TRBJ2-5; no clear D. Trimming took 2 bases from V and 3 from J, leaving 5 bases between them. CDR1 and CDR2 from the germline V gene are SGHRS and YFSETQ. The CDR3 totals 12 residues. CDR3 residues: CASSFTKETQYF. In DNA, the CDR3 is TGCGCCAGCAGCTTCACGAAAGAGACCCAGTACTTC.